This T cell receptor (beta chain) stems from a study of shared clonotypes between healthy human individuals. Study results and limitations: Represented diversity (both genetic and exposure-history) was limited by the small number of donors. Naive subsets usually exceeded memory subsets in estimated richness.

This CDR3 has 14 amino acids. The germline CDR1 and CDR2 sequences are SGHAT and FQNNGV. V was shortened by 2 bases and J by 12 bases, with 17 bases between the two germline ends. Concerning this clone: Its antigen is unknown.

Libraries were prepared by immunoSEQ multiplex PCR; TCRdb keeps only in-frame clonotypes and omits some of them. The sample has about 2 million clones; about 95% are singletons. CD45RO-negative CD8 cells positively selected for CCR7 made up the naive population, which excluded terminally differentiated effector memory CD45RA+ cells. The receptor was isolated from a young man in good health. The specimen sequenced was naive CD8+ T cells sorted from blood. The V call is TRBV11-2, the J call TRBJ2-1; D perhaps matches TRBD1 (6 bases). The CDR3 sequence is CASSLIASPGVQFF. The CDR3 DNA follows: TGTGCCAGCAGCTTAATAGCTAGCCCAGGGGTGCAGTTCTTC.